This T cell receptor beta chain was identified in a study of shared clonotypes between healthy human individuals. Naive CD8 cells lacked CD45RO, underwent positive selection for CCR7 and left out terminally differentiated effector memory CD45RA+ cells. CDR1 and CDR2 from the germline V gene are MNHEY and SVGAGI. There are 12 residues in the CDR3. The V and J ends lost 2 bases and 5 bases, in that order; junction bases with no gene match: 0. Findings of the study overall: Researchers sampled blood only, noting tissue repertoires likely differ.

Deep-level assay runs were performed. Data came from immunoSEQ multiplex PCR; TCRdb stores just in-frame clones and leaves some out. The table shows roughly 590,000 clones, with less than 97% occurring only once. In regard to this clone: Its antigen is unidentified.

Sequenced material: naive CD8+ T cells sorted from blood. The TCR was taken from a woman in her 30s in good health. The rearrangement joins TRBV6-5 to TRBJ2-7, with TRBD1 matching 7 bases. The CDR3 region has the DNA TGTGCCAGCAGTTACAGGGGGCACGAGCAGTACTTC. Translating it yields CASSYRGHEQYF.